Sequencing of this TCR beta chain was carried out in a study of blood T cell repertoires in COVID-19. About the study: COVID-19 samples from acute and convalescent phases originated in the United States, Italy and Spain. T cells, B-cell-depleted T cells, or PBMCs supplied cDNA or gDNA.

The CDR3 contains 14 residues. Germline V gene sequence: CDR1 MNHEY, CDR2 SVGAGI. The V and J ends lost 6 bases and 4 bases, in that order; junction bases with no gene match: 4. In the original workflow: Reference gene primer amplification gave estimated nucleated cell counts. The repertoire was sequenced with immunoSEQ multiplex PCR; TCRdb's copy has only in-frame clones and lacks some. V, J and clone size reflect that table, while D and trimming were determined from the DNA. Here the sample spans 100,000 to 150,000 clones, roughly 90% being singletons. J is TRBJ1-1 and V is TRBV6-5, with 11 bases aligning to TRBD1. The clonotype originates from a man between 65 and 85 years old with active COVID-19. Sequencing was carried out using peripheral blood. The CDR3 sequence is CASRGDRGITEAFF. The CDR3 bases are TGTGCCAGCAGGGGGGACAGGGGGATCACTGAAGCTTTCTTT.